This T cell receptor (beta chain) came from a study of control samples from healthy donors and cancer patients. Per germline, CDR1 SNHLY and CDR2 FYNNEI. V lost 4 bases to trimming and J lost 0 bases, with 10 bases between them. The length of the CDR3 is 16 residues. Using immunoSEQ multiplex PCR, the repertoire was profiled, and TCRdb retains in-frame clones only, with some absent. The data hold around 95,000 clones, with 85% observed a single time. The sequencing sample was made of blood. The sequence was collected from a man between 25 and 39 years old in good health. The rearrangement joins TRBV2 to TRBJ1-6; D remains unclear. In DNA, the CDR3 is TGTGCCAGCAGTGGACCGACAAGCTCCTATAATTCACCCCTCCACTTT. Protein product: CASSGPTSSYNSPLHF.